This section outlines one T cell receptor beta chain sequence together with its context. The data derive from a study of blood T cell repertoires in COVID-19. For the study at large: PBMCs, B-cell-depleted T cells, or T cells were the source of the cDNA or gDNA that made up the material.

Repertoires were generated with immunoSEQ multiplex PCR, while TCRdb's copy carries only in-frame clones and drops some. The profile covers roughly 80,000 clones, with roughly four fifths appearing a single time and 9% to 10% taken by the ten largest. Germline assignment: CDR1 SGHDT and CDR2 YYEEEE. CDR3 length: 16 amino acids. V was shortened by 0 bases and J by 0 bases, with 12 bases between the two germline ends. This sequence joins TRBV5-6 and TRBJ1-1; maybe TRBD1 (5 bases). Sequencing was carried out using peripheral blood. The receptor comes from a human donor in a cohort sampled during active COVID-19. The CDR3 region is CASSLAMGGMNTEAFF. CDR3 coding DNA: TGTGCCAGCAGCTTGGCTATGGGGGGGATGAACACTGAAGCTTTCTTT.